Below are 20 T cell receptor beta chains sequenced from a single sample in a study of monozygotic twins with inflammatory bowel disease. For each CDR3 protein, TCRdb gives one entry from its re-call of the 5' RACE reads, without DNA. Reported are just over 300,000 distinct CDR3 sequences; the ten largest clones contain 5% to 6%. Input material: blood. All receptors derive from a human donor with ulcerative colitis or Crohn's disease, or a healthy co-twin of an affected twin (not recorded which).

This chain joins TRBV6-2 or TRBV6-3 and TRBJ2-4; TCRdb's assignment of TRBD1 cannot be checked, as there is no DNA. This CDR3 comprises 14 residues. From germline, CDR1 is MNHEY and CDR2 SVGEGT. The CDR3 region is CASSGTGTKNIQYF.

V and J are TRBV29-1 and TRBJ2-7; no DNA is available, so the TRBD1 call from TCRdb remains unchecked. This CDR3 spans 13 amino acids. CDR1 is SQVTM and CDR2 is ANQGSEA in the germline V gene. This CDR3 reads CSVAGTASYEQYF.

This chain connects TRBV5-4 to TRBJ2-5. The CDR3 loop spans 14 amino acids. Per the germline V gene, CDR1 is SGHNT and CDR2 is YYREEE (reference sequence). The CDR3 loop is CASSLRLQQETQYF. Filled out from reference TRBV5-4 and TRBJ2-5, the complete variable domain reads ETGVTQSPTHLIKTRGQQVTLRCSSQSGHNTVSWYQQALGQGPQFIFQYYREEENGRGNFPPRFSGLQFPNYSSELNVNALELDDSALYLCASSLRLQQETQYFGPGTRLLVL.

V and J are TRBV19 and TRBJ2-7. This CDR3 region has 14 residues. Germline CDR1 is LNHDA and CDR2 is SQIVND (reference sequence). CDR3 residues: CASSIGTERVEQYF.

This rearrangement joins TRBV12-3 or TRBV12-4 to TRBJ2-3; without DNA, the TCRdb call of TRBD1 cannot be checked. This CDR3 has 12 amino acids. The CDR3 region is CASTPDTDTQYF.

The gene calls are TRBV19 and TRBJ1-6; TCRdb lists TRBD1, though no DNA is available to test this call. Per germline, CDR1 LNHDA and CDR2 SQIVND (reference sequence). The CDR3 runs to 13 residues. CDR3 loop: CASRTGAESPLHF.

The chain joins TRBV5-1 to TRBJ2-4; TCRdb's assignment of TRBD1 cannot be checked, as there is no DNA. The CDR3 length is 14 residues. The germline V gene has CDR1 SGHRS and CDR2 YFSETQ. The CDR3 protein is CASRQGLRENIQYF.

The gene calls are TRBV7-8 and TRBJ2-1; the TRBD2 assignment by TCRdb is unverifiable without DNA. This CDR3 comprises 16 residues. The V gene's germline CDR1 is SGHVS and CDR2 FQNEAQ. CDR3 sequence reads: CASSTTLAGRSHEQFF.

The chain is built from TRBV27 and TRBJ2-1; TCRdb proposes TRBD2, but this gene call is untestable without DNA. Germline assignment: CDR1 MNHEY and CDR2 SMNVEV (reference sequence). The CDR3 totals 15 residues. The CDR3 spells CASKELAGGNNEQFF.

The CDR3 sequence is CASSLWFAASTTGANEKLFF. This chain uses TRBV11-1 with TRBJ1-4. The CDR3 has 20 residues. Germline lookup yields CDR1 SGHAT and CDR2 FQDESV (reference sequence).

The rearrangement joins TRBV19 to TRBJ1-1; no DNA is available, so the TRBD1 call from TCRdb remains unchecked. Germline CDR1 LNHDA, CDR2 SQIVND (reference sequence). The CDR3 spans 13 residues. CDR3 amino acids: CASSPQSFVEAFF. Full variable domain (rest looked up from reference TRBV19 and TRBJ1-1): DGGITQSPKYLFRKEGQNVTLSCEQNLNHDAMYWYRQDPGQGLRLIYYSQIVNDFQKGDIAEGYSVSREKKESFPLTVTSAQKNPTAFYLCASSPQSFVEAFFGQGTRLTVV.

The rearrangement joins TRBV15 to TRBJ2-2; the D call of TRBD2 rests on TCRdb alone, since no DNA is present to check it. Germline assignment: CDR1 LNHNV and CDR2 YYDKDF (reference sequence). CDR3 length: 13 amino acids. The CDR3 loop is CATRGPNTGELFF.

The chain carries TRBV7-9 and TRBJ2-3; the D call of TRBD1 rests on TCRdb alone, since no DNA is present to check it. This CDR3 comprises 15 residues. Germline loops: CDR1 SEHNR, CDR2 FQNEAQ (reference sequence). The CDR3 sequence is CASSKGQGATDTQYF.

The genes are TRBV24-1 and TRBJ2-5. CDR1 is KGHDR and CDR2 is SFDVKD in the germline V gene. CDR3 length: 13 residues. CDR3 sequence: CATSDGVTETQYF.

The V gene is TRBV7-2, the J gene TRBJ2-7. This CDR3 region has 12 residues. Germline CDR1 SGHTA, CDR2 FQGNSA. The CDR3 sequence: CASSPRHYEQYF.

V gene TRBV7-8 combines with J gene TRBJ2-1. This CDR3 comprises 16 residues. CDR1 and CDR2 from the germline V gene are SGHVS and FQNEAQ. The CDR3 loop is CASTPTRSPSYNEQFF.

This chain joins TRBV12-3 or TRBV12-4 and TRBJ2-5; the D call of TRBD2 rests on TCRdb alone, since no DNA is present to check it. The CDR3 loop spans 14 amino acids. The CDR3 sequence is CASKSSGREETQYF.

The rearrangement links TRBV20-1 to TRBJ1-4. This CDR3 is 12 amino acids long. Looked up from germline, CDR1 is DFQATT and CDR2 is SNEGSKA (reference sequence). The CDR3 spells CSAMERNEKLFF.

CDR3 loop: CATSDSYLDRTDTGELFF. This chain connects TRBV24-1 to TRBJ2-2; TCRdb names TRBD1, which stays unverified in the absence of DNA. CDR1 is KGHDR, CDR2 SFDVKD, per germline. The CDR3 length is 18 residues.

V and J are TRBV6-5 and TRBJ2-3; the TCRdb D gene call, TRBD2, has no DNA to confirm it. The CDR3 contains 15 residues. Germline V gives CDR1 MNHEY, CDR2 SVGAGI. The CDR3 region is CASSSLAGGTDTQYF.